The 7 T cell receptor beta chains reported below all come from one sample, sequenced in a study of vaccination effects on CD4 cells after COVID-19. No antigen has been assigned to these receptors. Profiled with immunoSEQ multiplex PCR; TCRdb holds only in-frame clones, not every one. Of about 39,000 clones in the sample, around two thirds were seen once. Subsequent to a culture period of around eleven days, CD4+ T cells were isolated. Two doses of either BNT162b2 or mRNA-1273 were given to each participant. The sample in question was CD4+ T cells from PBMCs cultured without peptide, obtained after COVID-19 vaccination. Source of these receptors: a human donor who received a COVID-19 vaccine.

The chain is built from TRBV10-3 and TRBJ2-1; D not certain. Germline V CDR1 and CDR2: ENHRY, SYGVKD. Trimming pared 7 bases from V and 4 bases from J, leaving 11 bases between. The length of the CDR3 is 13 residues. DNA of the CDR3: TGTGCCATCAATGACGCAATATACAATGAGCAGTTCTTC. Encoded protein: CAINDAIYNEQFF.

The chain employs TRBV6-5 and TRBJ1-4, with TRBD1 identical over 10 bases. Trimming took 7 bases from V and 8 from J; bases not matched to a gene: 7. Germline CDR1 is MNHEY and CDR2 is SVGAGI. This CDR3 contains 14 residues. The CDR3 DNA is TGTGCCAGCACCATGGGGACAGGGGCCGAAAAACTGTTTTTT. It translates to CASTMGTGAEKLFF.

This chain joins TRBV7-7 and TRBJ2-1, with TRBD2 matching over 11 bases. The CDR3 is 15 amino acids. V lost 5 bases, J lost 6 bases, and 6 bases stayed unmatched. Germline V CDR1 and CDR2: SSHAT, FNYEAQ (reference sequence). The CDR3 sequence: CASSLGTSGSNEQFF. DNA of the CDR3: TGTGCCAGCAGCCTCGGGACTAGCGGCTCCAATGAGCAGTTCTTC.

The chain carries TRBV29-1 and TRBJ2-1, with 10 bases that match TRBD1. The CDR3 extends over 13 amino acids. Germline V gene lookup returns CDR1 SQVTM and CDR2 ANQGSEA. After removal of 5 bases from V and 4 bases from J, the junction contained 2 bases not matched to a gene. The CDR3 spells CSVRTGGYNEQFF. DNA of the CDR3: TGCAGCGTTCGGACAGGGGGGTACAATGAGCAGTTCTTC.

The chain is built from TRBV7-9 and TRBJ1-4, with 7 bases aligning to TRBD1. Germline CDR1 and CDR2: SEHNR and FQNEAQ (reference sequence). CDR3 size: 17 residues. The junction had 12 bases not matched to a gene; V was cut back by 5 bases and J by 3 bases. CDR3 nucleotide sequence: TGTGCCAGCAGCCTAAGACAGGGCTGGTACTCTAATGAAAAACTGTTTTTT. Translation gives CASSLRQGWYSNEKLFF.

This clone occurred a few times. This chain connects TRBV4-1 to TRBJ1-4; D is possibly TRBD1 (6 bases). This CDR3 is 16 amino acids long. Per the germline V gene, CDR1 is MGHRA and CDR2 is YSYEKL. The V and J ends lost 5 bases and 7 bases respectively, with 20 bases between them. CDR3 sequence: CASSGHSGTLGEKLFF. CDR3 DNA: TGCGCCAGCAGCGGACACAGTGGGACACTAGGTGAAAAACTGTTTTTT.

The sample holds one count of this clone. The J gene is TRBJ2-5, the V gene TRBV5-1; no clear D. The V end lost 1 base, the J end lost 2 bases, and 3 bases lay between the germline ends. The CDR3 is made up of 12 amino acids. Germline-derived CDR1 and CDR2 are SGHRS and YFSETQ. The CDR3: CASSLKQETQYF. CDR3 bases: TGCGCCAGCAGCTTGAAGCAAGAGACCCAGTACTTC.